A selection of T cell receptor beta chains follows, all from one sample in a study of blood T cells in healthy people across ages. TCRdb used MiXCR to reprocess the 5' RACE reads, holding one entry per CDR3 protein. Of approximately 800,000 distinct CDR3 sequences in the sample, about 56% were seen once. The specimen sequenced was blood. The receptors were sampled from a man in his forties or fifties in good health. Each CDR3 is given with its conserved first and last residue. D genes are given only for firm matches. Only part of the rows carry a size: once, few, many, or a class if the clone is expanded.

clone_size d_call j_call v_call cdr3_nt cdr3_aa
few - TRBJ2-7 TRBV20-1 TGCAGTGCTCTAGGACCGTTACTCTCCTACGAGCAGTACTTC CSALGPLLSYEQYF
- - TRBJ1-5 TRBV7-2 TGTGCCAGCAGCCTGGACTTTGGGGACAATCAGCCCCAGCATTTT CASSLDFGDNQPQHF
- - TRBJ2-3 TRBV5-1 TGCGCCAGCAGCTTCGCGGAATCCACAGATACGCAGTATTTT CASSFAESTDTQYF
few - TRBJ1-4 TRBV11-2 TGTGCCAGCAGCCGGACACCCGGAATGGGGACTAATGAAAAACTGTTTTTT CASSRTPGMGTNEKLFF
few TRBD1 TRBJ2-1 TRBV7-2 TGTGCCAGCAGCTTAGTAGGGACAGGGGCCAATGAGCAGTTCTTC CASSLVGTGANEQFF
few - TRBJ2-5 TRBV29-1 TGCAGCGTTCGCCCGGGTCCGGTGGATCAAGAGACCCAGTACTTC CSVRPGPVDQETQYF
- - TRBJ2-3 TRBV6-2/TRBV6-3 TGTGCCAGCAGGAATAGAGGCACAGATACGCAGTATTTT CASRNRGTDTQYF
- TRBD1 TRBJ1-4 TRBV18 TGTGCCAGCTCACCGACAGGGGCCGCGGCGGAGGAACTGTTTTTT CASSPTGAAAEELFF
few - TRBJ1-2 TRBV6-5 TGTGCCAGCAGTTACTCCGCGACAAGGGGCCATAACTATGGCTACACCTTC CASSYSATRGHNYGYTF
- - TRBJ1-6 TRBV30 TGTGCCTTGGAGTGGCCAGATAATTCACCCCTCCACTTT CALEWPDNSPLHF
- TRBD1 TRBJ2-6 TRBV7-8 TGTGCCAGCACCCTTCTTAAACCGGGACAGGGGGCTACTGGGGCCAACGTCCTGACTTTC CASTLLKPGQGATGANVLTF
- TRBD1 TRBJ1-2 TRBV7-2 TGTGTCAGCAGCTTGACCCCGGGACAGAGTATTAGGAGTGGCTACACCTTC CVSSLTPGQSIRSGYTF
few TRBD2 TRBJ2-3 TRBV29-1 TGCAGCGTACCCTCGGGACTAGCGGGAGATCAGGCGCAGTATTTT CSVPSGLAGDQAQYF
few TRBD2 TRBJ2-1 TRBV20-1 TGCAGTGTCCGGGACTATCGTAATGAGCAGTTCTTC CSVRDYRNEQFF
few - TRBJ2-1 TRBV9 TGTGCCAGCAGCACGGGGGTGAGCTCCTACAATGAGCAGTTCTTC CASSTGVSSYNEQFF
- TRBD2 TRBJ2-1 TRBV4-1 TGCGCCAGCAGCCAGGTTCTAGCGGGAGGTTTGACTGAGCAGTTCTTC CASSQVLAGGLTEQFF
- - TRBJ2-1 TRBV12-3/TRBV12-4 TGTGCCAGCAGTTTTATAGTCAGCACCGCAGTGAATGAGCAGTTCTTC CASSFIVSTAVNEQFF
few - TRBJ2-5 TRBV7-2 TGTGCCAGCAGCACTCGACAGGGGAGGGGAGGGCAAGAGACCCAGTACTTC CASSTRQGRGGQETQYF
- - TRBJ1-2 TRBV4-1 TGCGCCAGCAGCCCCTCGGGGTTCTATGGCTACACCTTC CASSPSGFYGYTF
- TRBD1 TRBJ1-2 TRBV2 TGTGCCAGCAGCCGAATGGGACAGAACTATGGCTACACCTTC CASSRMGQNYGYTF
- TRBD2 TRBJ2-3 TRBV7-2 TGTGCCAGCACCGAAAAATTTACTAGCGGGAGATGGACAGATACGCAGTATTTT CASTEKFTSGRWTDTQYF
- TRBD1 TRBJ1-4 TRBV2 TGTGCCAGCAATGGCGGGACAGCTACTAATGAAAAACTGTTTTTT CASNGGTATNEKLFF
few TRBD1 TRBJ1-1 TRBV24-1 TGTGCCACCAGTGGGGACAGCAGCACTGAAGCTTTCTTT CATSGDSSTEAFF
once TRBD2 TRBJ2-5 TRBV7-9 TGTGCCAGCAGCTTAACTACTAGCGGAAGGGAGACCCAGTACTTC CASSLTTSGRETQYF
- - TRBJ2-7 TRBV29-1 TGCAGCGTTGGAGTGGTGAGCTCCTACGAGCAGTACTTC CSVGVVSSYEQYF
many TRBD1 TRBJ2-7 TRBV7-3 TGTGCCAGCATCCATTCGACAGGGCTTTCCTACGAGCAGTACTTC CASIHSTGLSYEQYF
- - TRBJ1-2 TRBV2 TGTGCCAGCAGCGGAGAGAAGAACTATGGCTACACCTTC CASSGEKNYGYTF
- - TRBJ2-7 TRBV21-1 TGTGCCAGCAGCAAATCGCCGAGGGACAGGGGTACCTACGAGCAGTACTTC CASSKSPRDRGTYEQYF
- TRBD2 TRBJ2-4 TRBV28 TGTGCCAGCACCCCGGGGGGACCTCTAGCCAAAAACATTCAGTACTTC CASTPGGPLAKNIQYF
- - TRBJ2-3 TRBV6-2/TRBV6-3 TGTGCCGGCAGTTACACAGCCTCCACAGATACGCAGTATTTT CAGSYTASTDTQYF
- TRBD2 TRBJ2-1 TRBV3-1 TGTGCCAGCAGCCAAACGGGGGGTGGAGGGTTCAATGAGCAGTTCTTC CASSQTGGGGFNEQFF
- - TRBJ1-6 TRBV12-3/TRBV12-4 TGTGCCAGCACCGAGGGGGTTAGGTCCTATAATTCACCCCTCCACTTT CASTEGVRSYNSPLHF
- - TRBJ2-1 TRBV2 TGTGCCAGCAGTGATTTTAGGGACCGTCTTTATGAGCAGTTCTTC CASSDFRDRLYEQFF
- TRBD1 TRBJ1-4 TRBV2 TGTGCCAGCAGTGGGCTCGTGACAGGGGCGGGAGAACTGTTTTTT CASSGLVTGAGELFF
- TRBD2 TRBJ2-3 TRBV27 TGTGCCAGCAGTTCCCTAGCGGGAGCTATAGATACGCAGTATTTT CASSSLAGAIDTQYF
- TRBD1 TRBJ1-2 TRBV20-1 TGCAGTGCTAGGAACACAGGGGGACTGAGGGGCTACACCTTC CSARNTGGLRGYTF
- - TRBJ1-2 TRBV28 TGTGCCAGCAGTCGAAGGAGGGGAGGGGGCTATGGCTACACCTTC CASSRRRGGGYGYTF
few - TRBJ2-3 TRBV5-1 TGCGCCAGCAGCTCCCAGGGGGGGAGAACAGATACGCAGTATTTT CASSSQGGRTDTQYF
few - TRBJ2-3 TRBV7-9 TGTGCCAGCAGCGGACCGGGTTCTCCCCCGCCAGGATTTAGCACAGATACGCAGTATTTT CASSGPGSPPPGFSTDTQYF
- - TRBJ2-1 TRBV24-1 TGTGCCACCAGTGACCCTGGGAAGGAGCAGTTCTTC CATSDPGKEQFF
- - TRBJ1-2 TRBV11-2 TGTGCCAGCAGCGAGTCGTTGGATAACTATGGCTACACCTTC CASSESLDNYGYTF
- - TRBJ1-2 TRBV20-1 TGCAGTGCAACACAGACGTCTAAAGGCTACACCTTC CSATQTSKGYTF
- - TRBJ2-4 TRBV7-9 TGTGCCAGCAGCATAATTGGAAAAGGATCCGCGGGGACCAAAAACATTCAGTACTTC CASSIIGKGSAGTKNIQYF
- TRBD1 TRBJ2-5 TRBV5-5 TGTGCCAGCAGCTTGAGATCTAGGGGGCTACTCGCCTACAATGAGCAGTACTTC CASSLRSRGLLAYNEQYF
- - TRBJ2-5 TRBV5-5 TGTGCCAGCAGCTCCCTTCCGGGACAAATGTACCAAGAGACCCAGTACTTC CASSSLPGQMYQETQYF
- - TRBJ2-3 TRBV6-5 TGTGCCAGCAGTCCCCGGGGCGGGCTGGAAGATACGCAGTATTTT CASSPRGGLEDTQYF
- TRBD1 TRBJ1-4 TRBV2 TGTGCCAGCAAGGTCCAGGGGGATCGTAATGAAAAACTGTTTTTT CASKVQGDRNEKLFF
- - TRBJ2-7 TRBV7-3 TGTGCCAGCAGCTTAATGGCGGGGAGCCCCTACGAGCAGTACTTC CASSLMAGSPYEQYF
few - TRBJ2-7 TRBV7-9 TGTGCCAGCAGCTATCAACAATACTCCTACGAGCAGTACTTC CASSYQQYSYEQYF
few - TRBJ2-5 TRBV20-1 TGCAGTGCTAGAGTACCGGGGTCGTTATCGGAGACCCAGTACTTC CSARVPGSLSETQYF
- TRBD2 TRBJ2-3 TRBV20-1 TGCAGTACTCGACTAGCGGCCACAGATACGCAGTATTTT CSTRLAATDTQYF
few - TRBJ2-1 TRBV4-3 TGCGCCAGCAGCCCCCACAGGGGGGCGGGAGCCCCTAATGAGCAGTTCTTC CASSPHRGAGAPNEQFF
few - TRBJ2-7 TRBV7-2 TGTGCCAGCAGCCTCGGACGTCTCGGCGAGGGCGAGCAGTACTTC CASSLGRLGEGEQYF
- - TRBJ2-7 TRBV4-1 TGCGCCAGCAGCCAAGGTCCGGCCACCTACGAGCAGTACTTC CASSQGPATYEQYF